This T cell receptor beta chain comes out of a study of OX40 agonist ivuxolimab in advanced cancers. Germline assignment: CDR1 LNHDA and CDR2 SQIVND (reference sequence). This CDR3 spans 15 amino acids. Deletions cut 3 bases from V and 0 bases from J, with 9 bases between. People who had autoimmune disease history or systemic immunosuppression were excluded. Measured with immunoSEQ multiplex PCR; TCRdb has only the in-frame clones, and not every one. The table has 74,000 or so clones, around 86% seen once. This clone has more than one count but fewer than ten. The chain recombines TRBV19 with TRBJ2-1; D not resolved. This TCR came from an adult with an advanced solid tumor such as melanoma, head and neck, liver or kidney cancer. Source: CD4+ or CD8+ T cells sorted from blood, taken in a trial of the OX40 agonist ivuxolimab. In nucleotides, the CDR3 is TGTGCCAGTAGTATGGAAAGGAGCTCCTACAATGAGCAGTTCTTC. Residues: CASSMERSSYNEQFF.